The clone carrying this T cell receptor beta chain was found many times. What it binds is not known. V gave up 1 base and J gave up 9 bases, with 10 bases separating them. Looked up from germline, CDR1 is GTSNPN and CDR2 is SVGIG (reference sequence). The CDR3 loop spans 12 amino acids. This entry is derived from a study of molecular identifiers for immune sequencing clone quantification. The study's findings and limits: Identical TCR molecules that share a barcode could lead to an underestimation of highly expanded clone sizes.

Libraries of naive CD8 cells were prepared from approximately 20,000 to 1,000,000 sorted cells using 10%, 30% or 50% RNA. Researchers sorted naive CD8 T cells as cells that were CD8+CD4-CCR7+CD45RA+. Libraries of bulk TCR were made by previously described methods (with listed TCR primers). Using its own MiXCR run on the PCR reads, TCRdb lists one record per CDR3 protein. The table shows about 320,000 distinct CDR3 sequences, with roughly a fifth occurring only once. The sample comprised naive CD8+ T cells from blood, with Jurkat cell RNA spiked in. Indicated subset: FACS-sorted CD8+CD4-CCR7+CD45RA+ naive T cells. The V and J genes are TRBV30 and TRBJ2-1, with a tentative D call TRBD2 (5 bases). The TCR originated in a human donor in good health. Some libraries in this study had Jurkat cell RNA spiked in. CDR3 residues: CAWSEAGAEQFF. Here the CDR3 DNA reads TGTGCCTGGAGTGAGGCGGGCGCTGAGCAGTTCTTC.